This TCR beta chain was recovered during a study of blood T cells in healthy people across ages. V lost 0 bases and J 0 bases, leaving 9 bases between the germline ends. The CDR3 extends over 15 amino acids. CDR1 is DFQATT and CDR2 is SNEGSKA in the germline V gene (reference sequence). As concerns this clonotype: Its antigen is not known.

A sample-barcoded 5' primer and a J-beta primer mix were used in a second PCR of roughly 7 to 12 cycles. Each CDR3 protein gets one entry after TCRdb re-called the 5' RACE reads with MiXCR. The table has 1 million or so distinct CDR3 sequences, around 45% seen once. Study findings and constraints: Diversity figures derived from one million T cells were judged to underestimate the true value.

The TCR comes from a woman aged 60 to 75 in good health. The sample consisted of blood. The chain combines TRBV20-1 with TRBJ1-5; no clear D gene. The CDR3 here is CSAREPHYSNQPQHF. The CDR3 coding sequence is TGCAGTGCTAGAGAACCACACTATAGCAATCAGCCCCAGCATTTT.